This T cell receptor beta chain was captured in a study of blood T cells in healthy people across ages. Sample-barcoded 5' priming and a J-beta primer mix drove a second PCR of 7 to 11 cycles. TCRdb re-called the 5' RACE reads through MiXCR, storing one row per CDR3 protein. The profile covers 710,000 or so distinct CDR3 sequences, with about 24% appearing a single time and approximately 20% taken by the ten largest. PBMCs, at least 7 million per sample, were isolated. This clonotype was observed a few times. The clonotype was recovered from a man between 70 and 80 years old in good health. Sequencing was performed on blood.

The CDR3 here is CASSSLPGQGQETQYF. The CDR3 coding sequence is TGTGCCAGCAGTTCGTTACCGGGACAGGGCCAAGAGACCCAGTACTTC. V gene TRBV12-3 or TRBV12-4 combines with J gene TRBJ2-5; 9 positions agree with TRBD1. The CDR3 spans 16 residues. V trimming: 4 bases; J trimming: 1 base; junction bases outside the gene matches: 7.